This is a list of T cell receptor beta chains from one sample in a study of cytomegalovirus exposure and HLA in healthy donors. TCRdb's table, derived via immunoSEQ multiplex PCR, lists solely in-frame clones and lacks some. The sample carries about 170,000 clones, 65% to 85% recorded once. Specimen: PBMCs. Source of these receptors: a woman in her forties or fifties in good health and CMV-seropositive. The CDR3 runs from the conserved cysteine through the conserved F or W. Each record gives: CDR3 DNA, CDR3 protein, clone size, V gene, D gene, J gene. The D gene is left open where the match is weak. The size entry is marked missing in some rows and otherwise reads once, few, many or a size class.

TGTGCCAGCAGCCTCCCTAGGGGACTAGCGGGAGGGCCAGGGGGCTACACCGGGGAGCTGTTTTTT,CASSLPRGLAGGPGGYTGELFF,once,TRBV9,TRBD2,TRBJ2-2
TGTGCCACCAGCAGAGTTGGGACAGGGCACAATCAGCCCCAGCATTTT,CATSRVGTGHNQPQHF,-,TRBV15,TRBD1,TRBJ1-5
TGCAGCGCCCTGACTCGTAGTTTGGGCGAGCAGTACTTC,CSALTRSLGEQYF,-,TRBV29-1,-,TRBJ2-7
TGTGCCAGCAGCTTAGGGGACAGCTATGGCTACACCTTC,CASSLGDSYGYTF,-,TRBV7-2,TRBD1,TRBJ1-2
TGTGCCAGTAGCAGGGGGACCATGAACACTGAAGCTTTCTTT,CASSRGTMNTEAFF,-,TRBV19,TRBD1,TRBJ1-1
TGCGCCAGCAGCTCCGGCGGGGCCTACAATGAGCAGTTCTTC,CASSSGGAYNEQFF,-,TRBV5-1,-,TRBJ2-1
TGTGCCAGCAGCTTAACCGAGGGGACAGGGGGAAACACAGATACGCAGTATTTT,CASSLTEGTGGNTDTQYF,once,TRBV7-3,TRBD1,TRBJ2-3
TGTGCCACTTCTAATGCGGGGGGAGAGACCCAGTACTTC,CATSNAGGETQYF,-,TRBV7-3,TRBD2,TRBJ2-5
TGCAGCGTTGTCCGGACAGGGGTCGAGCAGTACTTC,CSVVRTGVEQYF,-,TRBV29-1,TRBD1,TRBJ2-7
TGTGCCAGCAGTCCGAACCCCCAGGGAACCTACGAGCAGTACTTC,CASSPNPQGTYEQYF,once,TRBV27,-,TRBJ2-7
TGTGCCAGCAGCTTATCCCCCCTTACCTACGAGCAGTACTTC,CASSLSPLTYEQYF,-,TRBV7-2,-,TRBJ2-7
TGCAGCGTTGACCGGGGGGGGATGAACACTGAAGCTTTCTTT,CSVDRGGMNTEAFF,-,TRBV29-1,-,TRBJ1-1
TGTGCCAGCTCCCCCAGCGGGAGGGCGCCCCACGAGCAGTACTTC,CASSPSGRAPHEQYF,-,TRBV18,TRBD2,TRBJ2-7
TGTGCCAGCAGGGAACAGCCGAGCTCTGGAAACACCATATATTTT,CASREQPSSGNTIYF,-,TRBV6-4,-,TRBJ1-3
TGTGCCAGCAGCCCAGGGGGCGCGGGCTATGGCTACACCTTC,CASSPGGAGYGYTF,-,TRBV7-9,TRBD1,TRBJ1-2
TGTGCCAGCAGTTTAGCGCTCTCAACCTACGAGCAGTACTTC,CASSLALSTYEQYF,-,TRBV27,-,TRBJ2-7
TGCGCCAGCAGCTTGGCCGATTTAGCAGGGGAGCAGTTCTTC,CASSLADLAGEQFF,once,TRBV5-1,-,TRBJ2-1
TGTGCCAGCAGCCATGTCAGGGGTCGGGACCTCCTGTACCAAGAGACCCAGTACTTC,CASSHVRGRDLLYQETQYF,-,TRBV7-9,-,TRBJ2-5
TGCGCCAGCAGCTTGTATTTCAGACAGGGAGAGACCCAGTACTTC,CASSLYFRQGETQYF,-,TRBV5-1,TRBD1,TRBJ2-5
TGTGCCAGCAGCCAGGGACAGGTTAGTCAGCCCCAGCATTTT,CASSQGQVSQPQHF,-,TRBV7-2,TRBD1,TRBJ1-5
TGTGCCAGCAGCGTAGGAGGCGGGGGGGGTTTGTCCACAGATACGCAGTATTTT,CASSVGGGGGLSTDTQYF,-,TRBV9,TRBD2,TRBJ2-3
TGCGCCAGCAGCCAAGAACAGGTTTACTTGGGACTAGCAACAGATACGCAGTATTTT,CASSQEQVYLGLATDTQYF,-,TRBV4-3,TRBD2,TRBJ2-3
TGTGCCGCCAGGTCAACAGATACGCAGTATTTT,CAARSTDTQYF,-,TRBV18,-,TRBJ2-3
TGTGCCAGTAGTAAGGGGGAGTGGGCAGATACGCAGTATTTT,CASSKGEWADTQYF,once,TRBV19,-,TRBJ2-3
TGTGCCAGTAGTCGCCAGGGGAACACCGGGGAGCTGTTTTTT,CASSRQGNTGELFF,-,TRBV19,-,TRBJ2-2
TGCAGCGTTGGCGGTGAGGCCTCCTACGAGCAGTACTTC,CSVGGEASYEQYF,-,TRBV29-1,-,TRBJ2-7
TGTGCCGGCAGCCCTTCACGGGGTGAAAAACTGTTTTTT,CAGSPSRGEKLFF,once,TRBV7-2,-,TRBJ1-4
TGTGCCAGTAGTATCAGCACAGGGGGGAATTCACCCCTCCACTTT,CASSISTGGNSPLHF,once,TRBV19,TRBD1,TRBJ1-6
TGTGCCAGCAGCTTAGCGGGCACAGGGAATTCCTACGAGCAGTACTTC,CASSLAGTGNSYEQYF,-,TRBV11-1,-,TRBJ2-7
TGTGCCAGCAGTCCATGGGGGGTTGGTGGCACTGAAGCTTTCTTT,CASSPWGVGGTEAFF,-,TRBV27,-,TRBJ1-1
TGTGCCAGCAGCGGGGGCCCGACTAGCGGGAGCGGGACCCAGTACTTC,CASSGGPTSGSGTQYF,-,TRBV9,TRBD2,TRBJ2-5
TGTGCCAGTAGTGTGCCGGCAGGCGGCACAGATACGCAGTATTTT,CASSVPAGGTDTQYF,-,TRBV19,-,TRBJ2-3
TGTGCCAGCAGCCAACAGGGCTCTGGAAACACCATATATTTT,CASSQQGSGNTIYF,few,TRBV4-2,-,TRBJ1-3
TGTGCCAGCAGCCCGGGACAGTTCTACGAGCAGTACTTC,CASSPGQFYEQYF,few,TRBV7-9,TRBD1,TRBJ2-7
TGTGCCAGCAGGTTATTGGGGACTTACTACGAGCAGTACTTC,CASRLLGTYYEQYF,-,TRBV11-2,-,TRBJ2-7
TGTGCCATCAGTGCAGGACAGGGAGCAAGGGAGACCCAGTACTTC,CAISAGQGARETQYF,-,TRBV10-3,TRBD1,TRBJ2-5
TGTGCCAGCAGTTTCCCGCAGACAACTAGCACAGATACGCAGTATTTT,CASSFPQTTSTDTQYF,-,TRBV28,-,TRBJ2-3
TGTGCCAGCAGCTTACAGGGTGGGTTGACCTACGAGCAGTACTTC,CASSLQGGLTYEQYF,-,TRBV7-3,-,TRBJ2-7
TGTGCCAGCAGTCTTGACAGGGCTGGGACCCAGTACTTC,CASSLDRAGTQYF,few,TRBV7-2,TRBD1,TRBJ2-5
TGTGCCAGCAGCTTAGCAGGGGACTACGAGCAGTACTTC,CASSLAGDYEQYF,-,TRBV7-9,-,TRBJ2-7
TGTGCCAGCAGCTTGCCTTTAGCGGGAGGGGAGACCCAGTACTTC,CASSLPLAGGETQYF,-,TRBV5-6,TRBD2,TRBJ2-5
TGTGCCAGCAAACTTTCCGGGACAGGGAACACTGAAGCTTTCTTT,CASKLSGTGNTEAFF,-,TRBV6-4,TRBD1,TRBJ1-1
TGTGCCAGCAGTTTACTTCGGGGAAAGCAGTACTTC,CASSLLRGKQYF,-,TRBV28,-,TRBJ2-7
TGTGCCAGCAGCCGAATCACGGAAGGGGGCACTGAAGCTTTCTTT,CASSRITEGGTEAFF,-,TRBV7-2,-,TRBJ1-1
TGTGCCAGCAGTTTAGACAGGGGAAATCAGCCCCAGCATTTT,CASSLDRGNQPQHF,-,TRBV28,TRBD1,TRBJ1-5
TGCGCCAGCAGCGACGGGACTAGCGGGGGGGCCCGAGAGACCCAGTACTTC,CASSDGTSGGARETQYF,-,TRBV5-1,TRBD2,TRBJ2-5
TGTGCCAGTATCCACTACATGAACACTGAAGCTTTCTTT,CASIHYMNTEAFF,-,TRBV19,-,TRBJ1-1
TGTGCCAGCAGTCGACCCCAGGGCTACGAGCAGTACTTC,CASSRPQGYEQYF,-,TRBV7-9,-,TRBJ2-7
TGCGCCAGCAGCTTATCATCTAGCGGGGTAGAGGCCCAGTACTTC,CASSLSSSGVEAQYF,-,TRBV5-1,TRBD2,TRBJ2-5
TGTGCCAGCAGTCGACCGCGGACAGGTAAGATCTTAGACACCCAGTACTTC,CASSRPRTGKILDTQYF,-,TRBV28,TRBD1,TRBJ2-5
TGTGCCAGCTCACCAGTACAGTCCGGGGCTGGGGCCAACGTCCTGACTTTC,CASSPVQSGAGANVLTF,-,TRBV18,-,TRBJ2-6
TGTGCCAGTAGTATAATGGGCAGCTCCTACAATGAGCAGTTCTTC,CASSIMGSSYNEQFF,-,TRBV19,-,TRBJ2-1
TGTGCCAGCAGCCCACCCGGAGACCTTGGCACCGGGGAGCTGTTTTTT,CASSPPGDLGTGELFF,-,TRBV4-2,-,TRBJ2-2
TGTGCCAGCACCCTTGAGCGTACTCAGCCCCAGCATTTT,CASTLERTQPQHF,-,TRBV28,-,TRBJ1-5
TGCAGCGTTGAAGTAGGACAGGGAAACTATGGCTACACCTTC,CSVEVGQGNYGYTF,-,TRBV29-1,TRBD1,TRBJ1-2
TGTGCGTGGGGGGGCGACGGAAACACCATATATTTT,CAWGGDGNTIYF,few,TRBV28,-,TRBJ1-3
TGTGCCAGCAGCCCCGGGACAGGAAGCGGGGTTACGCAGTATTTT,CASSPGTGSGVTQYF,-,TRBV13,-,TRBJ2-3
TGTGCCAGCAGTTATAGGGGCGGTCAGCCCCAGCATTTT,CASSYRGGQPQHF,-,TRBV6-5,-,TRBJ1-5
TGTGCCAGCAGCCTCCTAGCGGGCCCCAATGAGCAGTTCTTC,CASSLLAGPNEQFF,-,TRBV7-9,TRBD2,TRBJ2-1
TGTGCCATCAAAAAGGAGACAGGGGTTATGTATTTT,CAIKKETGVMYF,-,TRBV27,TRBD1,TRBJ2-3